This T cell receptor beta chain was identified during a study of patients and donors after allogeneic stem cell transplantation. TCRdb redid the calling of the RT-PCR reads with MiXCR, one entry per CDR3 protein. The table has some 10,000 distinct CDR3 sequences, approximately 22% seen once. Trimming stripped 8 bases from V and 2 bases from J, with 15 bases between. CDR3 size: 15 residues. The sequenced sample consisted of blood, either unsorted or a sorted T cell fraction (not recorded which). This rearrangement joins TRBV12-3 or TRBV12-4 to TRBJ2-2; D may match TRBD1 or TRBD2 (6 bases each). The clonotype comes from a human donor who was either an allogeneic HSCT recipient or a stem cell or donor lymphocyte infusion donor (not recorded which). It is not recorded whose cells these are; they may come from a transplant donor. CDR3 sequence (DNA): TGTGCCAGCGGAAGGGGGGAAGAAAACACCGGGGAGCTGTTTTTT. This encodes CASGRGEENTGELFF.